These T cell receptor beta chains were read from a single sample in a study of Graves' ophthalmopathy and Graves' hyperthyroidism. From the multiplex PCR reads, TCRdb called clonotypes with MiXCR, one entry per CDR3 protein. The sample has more than 1,000,000 distinct CDR3 sequences, around a third seen once; the top ten hold around 10%. The sample was peripheral blood or thyroid tissue (not recorded which). The receptors here all came from an adult man with Graves' hyperthyroidism. Each CDR3 is given with its conserved first and last residue. The size field is filled for only some rows; it gives once, few, many or a size class.

len,abundance,v_gene,j_gene,CDR3aa
17,few,TRBV10-3,TRBJ1-3,CASRPRLGREPGNTIYF
17,NA,TRBV15,TRBJ1-5,CATSRSYRRGSNQPQHF
15,NA,TRBV24-1,TRBJ2-3,CATSPPGTGGDTQYF
16,NA,TRBV7-9,TRBJ2-7,CASSLGGLAGEREQYF
14,NA,TRBV20-1,TRBJ2-7,CSASLEAVSYEQYF
16,few,TRBV9,TRBJ2-7,CASSVGPTPPAYEQYF
14,once,TRBV2,TRBJ2-5,CASKATTGQETQYF
15,NA,TRBV20-1,TRBJ2-7,CSARGGSGPSYEQYF
16,NA,TRBV7-9,TRBJ2-3,CASSLGQGGFADTQYF
13,many,TRBV20-1,TRBJ2-5,CSASGPRGETQYF
15,NA,TRBV15,TRBJ2-6,CATSREVAGANVLTF
17,many,TRBV2,TRBJ2-2,CASSVFLGSTNTGELFF
18,few,TRBV14,TRBJ2-2,CASSQLTSGSMSTGELFF
15,NA,TRBV7-2,TRBJ2-5,CASSPRTKPQETQYF
11,NA,TRBV29-1,TRBJ1-1,CSLRENTEAFF
15,many,TRBV29-1,TRBJ2-5,CSVPRLAEDQETQYF
16,NA,TRBV10-2,TRBJ2-5,CASSAGLAGARETQYF
12,NA,TRBV7-2,TRBJ1-1,CASSVGQTEAFF
16,few,TRBV5-6,TRBJ2-5,CASSLGLDTDQETQYF
14,many,TRBV20-1,TRBJ1-6,CSARDGPYNSPLHF
15,many,TRBV4-1,TRBJ2-5,CASSQVVLIRETQYF
15,few,TRBV7-8,TRBJ1-5,CASRSGTGDNQPQHF
13,many,TRBV12-3/TRBV12-4,TRBJ1-2,CASGTGRVYGYTF
16,many,TRBV7-3,TRBJ2-2,CASSLQRQGRSGELFF
13,NA,TRBV14,TRBJ1-1,CASSHALNTEAFF
15,few,TRBV4-1,TRBJ1-2,CASSQGEGLDYGYTF
14,many,TRBV19,TRBJ2-7,CASSTGQGFYEQYF
13,many,TRBV7-9,TRBJ1-2,CASSPQDDGGYTF
13,NA,TRBV19,TRBJ1-2,CARWEIANYGYTF
13,few,TRBV30,TRBJ2-7,CAWAQGFRLEQYF
16,NA,TRBV27,TRBJ2-5,CASSPMGGRDEETQYF
15,NA,TRBV19,TRBJ2-2,CASSTRGRDTVELFF
12,once,TRBV27,TRBJ1-2,CASAGQGDGYTF
14,many,TRBV25-1,TRBJ1-5,CASSEGQGGQPQHF
17,NA,TRBV7-2,TRBJ2-7,CASSSRTSGTPAREQYF
17,few,TRBV12-3/TRBV12-4,TRBJ2-5,CASSLGGPGRLKETQYF
15,NA,TRBV5-1,TRBJ1-4,CASRGGRINNEKLFF
16,NA,TRBV20-1,TRBJ1-6,CSAKIPRTGMNSPFHF
15,few,TRBV11-2,TRBJ1-1,CASSLPTSLVTEAFF
12,NA,TRBV7-8,TRBJ1-1,CVSSQGGGGAFF